Below, one T cell receptor (beta chain) is given with its context. Its antigen is currently unknown. These data originate in a study of cytomegalovirus exposure and HLA in healthy donors. The study ran its PCR with 60 Vbeta and 13 Jbeta primers. Some clones are missing from TCRdb's copy, which holds only in-frame ones; the method was immunoSEQ multiplex PCR. The sample has 150,000 to 200,000 clones; more than 60% are singletons. CDR3 length equals 13 residues. Germline V lookup: CDR1 MNHEY, CDR2 SVGAGI. V lost 4 bases to trimming and J lost 7 bases, with 13 bases between them. Findings of the study overall: Some TCR beta chains (about 170 of them) were listed as cytomegalovirus-associated. The Asian-associated ancestry cluster reportedly had fewer N-insertions than the roughly 670-donor mean in a later analysis. About 87% or about 30% of the time was how often most TCR beta V segments were productive, according to an earlier analysis.

This chain joins TRBV6-5 and TRBJ1-1, with a tentative D call TRBD1 (6 bases). This receptor was obtained from a human donor in good health. Input material: PBMCs. The CDR3 sequence: CASSLGQRREAFF. In nucleotides, the CDR3 is TGTGCCAGCAGTTTGGGACAAAGGCGTGAAGCTTTCTTT.